This passage covers 29 T cell receptor beta chains from one sample sequenced in a study of T cell changes during pregnancy in multiple sclerosis. Libraries were prepared by immunoSEQ multiplex PCR; TCRdb keeps only in-frame clonotypes and omits some of them. The data contain over 70,000 clones, 80% to 95% of them singletons. The sequenced sample was peripheral blood, obtained in the first trimester of pregnancy. The receptors originated from a female donor with multiple sclerosis, enrolled in a pregnancy study.

This clone has only one observation. This chain uses TRBV30 with TRBJ2-1, with 8 bases lining up with TRBD1. The V segment lost 1 base and the J segment 7 bases; nucleotides outside the gene matches: 12. The CDR3 covers 16 residues. Germline V gene sequence: CDR1 GTSNPN, CDR2 SVGIG (reference sequence). Here the CDR3 DNA reads TGTGCCTGGAGTGACTACCCCCGTACAGGGGGGAATGAGCAGTTCTTC. It is translated as CAWSDYPRTGGNEQFF.

This chain joins TRBV11-1 and TRBJ2-1, with 7 bases fitting TRBD2. This CDR3 has 11 amino acids. Germline V lookup: CDR1 SGHAT, CDR2 FQDESV (reference sequence). Germline trimming cut 5 bases from V and 13 bases from J; bases unmatched to any gene: 5. This CDR3 is CASSLGGSQFF. In nucleotides, the CDR3 is TGTGCCAGCAGCCTCGGGGGGTCACAGTTCTTC.

This chain connects TRBV28 to TRBJ1-5, with no clear D. Germline V lookup: CDR1 MDHEN, CDR2 SYDVKM. The CDR3 is made up of 18 amino acids. The germline V and J ends were trimmed by 8 bases and 0 bases, with 23 bases remaining between them. For the CDR3, the DNA is TGTGCCAGCTCCCCCGGCACGAGGGTTTCATATAGCAATCAGCCCCAGCATTTT. Its protein product is CASSPGTRVSYSNQPQHF. Combining the CDR3 with reference TRBV28 and TRBJ1-5 gives the whole variable domain DVKVTQSSRYLVKRTGEKVFLECVQDMDHENMFWYRQDPGLGLRLIYFSYDVKMKEKGDIPEGYSVSREKKERFSLILESASTNQTSMYLCASSPGTRVSYSNQPQHFGDGTRLSIL.

The chain uses TRBV5-1 and TRBJ2-7, with D maybe TRBD1 (6 bases). The germline CDR1 and CDR2 sequences are SGHRS and YFSETQ. V was trimmed by 3 bases and J by 2 bases, leaving 9 bases between them. The CDR3 extends over 13 amino acids. The CDR3 DNA sequence: TGCGCCAGCAGCTCGACAGGAACCTACGAGCAGTACTTC. It specifies CASSSTGTYEQYF.

The V and J genes are TRBV10-3 and TRBJ1-3, with TRBD1 as a possible D gene (6 bases). In germline, CDR1 is ENHRY, CDR2 SYGVKD. This CDR3 has 16 residues. V was clipped by 4 bases and J by 0 bases, with 13 bases between them. DNA of the CDR3: TGTGCCATCAGTGGGGGGCAGGGGATCTCTGGAAACACCATATATTTT. Translating gives CAISGGQGISGNTIYF.

The rearrangement joins TRBV10-3 to TRBJ1-6, with 8 bases that match TRBD1. The V and J ends lost 7 bases and 14 bases, in that order; junction bases with no gene match: 13. Germline V gives CDR1 ENHRY, CDR2 SYGVKD. The CDR3 sequence is 14 residues long. As DNA, the CDR3 is TGTGCCATCACCCCCGAACAGGGGGTCTATTCCCTCCACTTT. Translated, it gives CAITPEQGVYSLHF.

The chain links TRBV5-1 to TRBJ2-3; D perhaps matches TRBD2 (5 bases). CDR3 size: 14 residues. Trimming cost V 5 bases and J 2 bases, with 12 bases left between them. CDR1 and CDR2 from the germline V gene are SGHRS and YFSETQ. For the CDR3, the DNA is TGCGCCAGCAGGCTAGCTCATCTCACAGATACGCAGTATTTT. Amino acids: CASRLAHLTDTQYF. The complete variable domain, with remaining parts taken from reference TRBV5-1 and TRBJ2-3, reads KAGVTQTPRYLIKTRGQQVTLSCSPISGHRSVSWYQQTPGQGLQFLFEYFSETQRNKGNFPGRFSGRQFSNSRSEMNVSTLELGDSALYLCASRLAHLTDTQYFGPGTRLTVL.

The V and J genes are TRBV7-9 and TRBJ1-1, with a tentative D call TRBD1 (5 bases). CDR3 length: 17 residues. Germline-derived CDR1 and CDR2 are SEHNR and FQNEAQ (reference sequence). The V end was cut by 4 bases, the J end by 5 bases, with 23 bases between. The CDR3 DNA reads TGTGCCAGCAGCTCCTCTATGGGACCGCGGGAGGGTACTGAAGCTTTCTTT. This translates into CASSSSMGPREGTEAFF.

J is TRBJ1-2 and V is TRBV7-2; 7 bases map to TRBD1. The CDR3 extends over 14 amino acids. From germline, CDR1 is SGHTA and CDR2 FQGNSA. V shed 4 bases, J shed 2 bases, and the junction held 4 bases outside the gene matches. CDR3 sequence: CASSSSTGNYGYTF. The CDR3 DNA reads TGTGCCAGCAGCTCCTCGACAGGGAACTATGGCTACACCTTC.

V gene TRBV11-2 combines with J gene TRBJ1-5, with 7 bases aligning to TRBD1. Germline values: CDR1 SGHAT, CDR2 FQNNGV. V was clipped by 5 bases and J by 3 bases; unmatched bases: 10. This CDR3 has 16 amino acids. CDR3 amino acids: CASSRYPTGDNQPQHF. CDR3 nucleotides: TGTGCCAGCAGCCGTTACCCTACAGGGGACAATCAGCCCCAGCATTTT.

This sequence joins TRBV7-9 and TRBJ1-3; unclear D gene. Germline V gives CDR1 SEHNR, CDR2 FQNEAQ (reference sequence). V shed 8 bases and J shed 0 bases, with 8 bases lying between them. This CDR3 spans 13 amino acids. The DNA for the CDR3 is TGTGCCAGCGGCGGGGACTCTGGAAACACCATATATTTT. Protein: CASGGDSGNTIYF.

CDR3 DNA sequence: TGTGCCAGCAGTTTGGGCACCCAGTACAATGAGCAGTTCTTC. Protein product: CASSLGTQYNEQFF. The V and J genes are TRBV27 and TRBJ2-1; D is unclear. The CDR3 covers 14 residues. In germline, CDR1 is MNHEY, CDR2 SMNVEV (reference sequence). The V and J ends lost 3 bases and 4 bases respectively, with 10 bases between them.

The chain carries TRBV6-1 and TRBJ2-3, with 10 bases matching TRBD2. The length of the CDR3 is 14 residues. Germline CDR1 reads MNHNS; CDR2 reads SASEGT. V gave up 7 bases and J gave up 8 bases; unmatched junction bases: 9. The chain's CDR3 is CASNSGGTFGTQYF. The DNA of the CDR3 is TGTGCCAGCAATAGCGGGGGGACCTTTGGTACGCAGTATTTT.

The chain carries TRBV6-5 and TRBJ2-2; TRBD1 matches at 8 bases. CDR3 length: 15 amino acids. J was trimmed by 4 bases and V by 2 bases; bases with no gene match: 3. Per germline, CDR1 MNHEY and CDR2 SVGAGI. The CDR3 loop is CASSYRTGITGELFF. The CDR3 DNA sequence: TGTGCCAGCAGTTACCGGACAGGGATCACCGGGGAGCTGTTTTTT.

The rearrangement joins TRBV4-1 to TRBJ2-7; 7 bases match TRBD2. This CDR3 has 15 residues. V dropped 0 bases and J dropped 2; count of bases not matched to a gene: 4. CDR1 MGHRA and CDR2 YSYEKL come from the germline V gene. The CDR3 nucleotides read TGCGCCAGCAGCCAAGATTTTGGGGGGGCCTACGAGCAGTACTTC. Protein: CASSQDFGGAYEQYF.

V usage is TRBV5-8 and J usage is TRBJ1-5, with D uncertain. With 1 base removed from V and 6 bases from J, the gap between germline ends came to 20 bases. The CDR3 contains 17 residues. In germline, CDR1 is SGHTS, CDR2 YDEGEE. The CDR3 spells CASSLTRMAVPVQPQHF. CDR3 nucleotides: TGTGCCAGCAGCTTGACGAGGATGGCGGTGCCTGTTCAGCCCCAGCATTTT. The entire variable domain, with the rest obtained from reference TRBV5-8 and TRBJ1-5, is as follows: EAGVTQSPTHLIKTRGQQATLRCSPISGHTSVYWYQQALGLGLQFLLWYDEGEERNRGNFPPRFSGRQFPNYSSELNVNALELEDSALYLCASSLTRMAVPVQPQHFGDGTRLSIL.

V and J are TRBV6-1 and TRBJ1-2; D may be TRBD1 (5 bases). V dropped 8 bases and J dropped 0 bases, with 10 bases sitting between them. Germline V CDR1 and CDR2: MNHNS, SASEGT. CDR3 length: 13 residues. CDR3 coding DNA: TGTGCCAGCTCCCCGACAGCTAACTATGGCTACACCTTC. It encodes CASSPTANYGYTF.

This clone has just one count. V usage is TRBV18 and J usage is TRBJ2-1; a weak D match, TRBD1 (6 bases). Trimming took off 2 bases at V and 4 bases at J, with 12 bases between the two ends. This CDR3 is built from 15 residues. Germline V gives CDR1 KGHSH, CDR2 LQKENI. The CDR3, as DNA: TGTGCCAGCTCACCAGGACAGACCATGTACAATGAGCAGTTCTTC. Translating it yields CASSPGQTMYNEQFF.

The chain joins TRBV10-3 to TRBJ2-3; no clear D gene. Germline CDR1 reads ENHRY; CDR2 reads SYGVKD. The CDR3 consists of 12 residues. Trimming stripped 6 bases from V and 2 bases from J, with 6 bases between. The CDR3, as DNA: TGTGCCATCAGCCCAGACACAGATACGCAGTATTTT. It translates to CAISPDTDTQYF.

The chain employs TRBV7-3 and TRBJ2-7; D gene unclear. The CDR3 has 12 residues. Germline V gives CDR1 SGHTA, CDR2 FQGTGA. V lost 4 bases and J 12 bases, leaving 16 bases between the germline ends. The CDR3 here is CASSSTPTSRYF. The CDR3 nucleotides read TGTGCCAGCAGCTCCACTCCAACTTCGCGGTACTTC.

The V and J genes are TRBV4-1 and TRBJ1-3; no reliable D call. The V gene lost 3 bases and the J gene lost 2 bases, with 8 bases spanning the gap. Germline V gene data show CDR1 as MGHRA and CDR2 as YSYEKL. The CDR3 runs 14 residues. Here the CDR3 reads CASSQAGTGNTIYF. The CDR3 DNA follows: TGCGCCAGCAGCCAGGCGGGGACTGGAAACACCATATATTTT.

This rearrangement joins TRBV9 to TRBJ1-3; TRBD1 agrees at 8 bases. The trim removed 3 bases at V and 0 bases at J, leaving 5 bases unmatched. Germline-derived CDR1 and CDR2 are SGDLS and YYNGEE. This CDR3 is 16 amino acids long. The CDR3, as DNA: TGTGCCAGCAGCGGGACAGGGCCCAACTCTGGAAACACCATATATTTT. Its protein is CASSGTGPNSGNTIYF.

The chain joins TRBV5-6 to TRBJ1-2, with a weak D call TRBD1 (5 bases). The germline gives CDR1 SGHDT, CDR2 YYEEEE. Trimming pared 0 bases from V and 8 bases from J, leaving 14 bases between. This CDR3 is built from 14 residues. The CDR3 is CASSLGTSTMGYTF. CDR3 DNA: TGTGCCAGCAGCTTGGGGACATCTACTATGGGCTACACCTTC.

The CDR3 nucleotides are TGTGCCAGCAGCAGGGGGGCTAGCGGGGGTTCTGAGCAGTTCTTC. It yields the protein CASSRGASGGSEQFF. The chain joins TRBV6-4 to TRBJ2-1; 10 bases line up with TRBD2. CDR3 size: 15 residues. Germline V gives CDR1 MRHNA, CDR2 SNTAGT. The J segment lost 9 bases and the V segment lost 6 bases, leaving 11 bases of the junction unmatched.

The V gene is TRBV11-2, the J gene TRBJ2-6; 8 bases are a match to TRBD1. The CDR3 has 19 amino acids. The germline gives CDR1 SGHAT, CDR2 FQNNGV. Trimming at V came to 4 bases and at J to 2 bases, leaving 13 bases not matched to a gene. CDR3: CASSSGRGHVKAGANVLTF. The CDR3 coding sequence is TGTGCCAGCAGCTCGGGCAGGGGGCACGTAAAGGCTGGGGCCAACGTCCTGACTTTC.

The rearrangement uses TRBV29-1 and TRBJ2-2, with TRBD2 matching 9 bases. Germline CDR1 is SQVTM and CDR2 is ANQGSEA. The ends lost 6 bases at V and 4 bases at J; junction bases unmatched: 6. There are 14 residues in the CDR3. This chain's CDR3 is CSVGAGGITGELFF. The CDR3, as DNA: TGCAGCGTGGGAGCGGGGGGAATCACCGGGGAGCTGTTTTTT.

The chain recombines TRBV10-3 with TRBJ1-4; 10 bases line up with TRBD1. This CDR3 contains 13 residues. Germline V gene lookup returns CDR1 ENHRY and CDR2 SYGVKD. Germline trimming cut 10 bases from V and 5 bases from J; bases unmatched to any gene: 4. The CDR3: CAKGGQGNEKLFF. DNA of the CDR3: TGTGCCAAGGGGGGACAGGGGAATGAAAAACTGTTTTTT.

This clone appeared a few times. V and J are TRBV10-1 and TRBJ2-1; 12 bases are shared with TRBD2. This CDR3 has 14 amino acids. J lost 8 bases, V lost 3 bases, and 2 bases had no gene match. The V gene's germline CDR1 is WNHNN and CDR2 SYGVQD (reference sequence). The CDR3 nucleotides read TGCGCCAGCAGTGAAGGGACTAGCGGGTATGAGCAGTTCTTC. The encoded protein is CASSEGTSGYEQFF.

The chain carries TRBV4-1 and TRBJ1-5; TRBD1 matches 12 bases. Looked up from germline, CDR1 is MGHRA and CDR2 is YSYEKL. The CDR3 covers 19 residues. V shed 0 bases, J shed 0 bases, and the junction held 6 bases outside the gene matches. As DNA, the CDR3 is TGCGCCAGCAGCCAAGATCCGGGACAGGGGGCCGTTAGCAATCAGCCCCAGCATTTT. This codes for CASSQDPGQGAVSNQPQHF.